Presented here are 21 T cell receptor beta chains from one specimen sequenced in a study of T cells in Graves' hyperthyroidism and ophthalmopathy. It was RNA transcripts that yielded the amplified TCR beta CDR3 regions. The study used the HTBI primer set for a first-round RT-PCR of the TCR CDR3. MiXCR, run by TCRdb on the multiplex PCR reads, gives a single entry per CDR3 protein. The data hold some 570,000 distinct CDR3 sequences, with 15% to 20% observed a single time. Sequencing was carried out using blood. All receptors derive from a woman under 30 with Graves' ophthalmopathy.

In this sample, this clonotype turned up many times. This chain connects TRBV2 to TRBJ1-1; D is undetermined. This CDR3 contains 13 residues. The V gene's germline CDR1 is SNHLY and CDR2 FYNNEI. Trimming cost V 4 bases and J 3 bases, with 9 bases left between them. The CDR3 nucleotides are TGTGCCAGCAGTGTGGATCTAGACACTGAAGCTTTCTTT. Amino acids: CASSVDLDTEAFF.

CDR3 sequence (DNA): TGCGCCAGCAGCTCCTCACGGATCATGAACACTGAAGCTTTCTTT. Amino acid sequence: CASSSSRIMNTEAFF. The chain links TRBV5-1 to TRBJ1-1; D uncertain. This CDR3 is 15 amino acids long. Germline lookup yields CDR1 SGHRS and CDR2 YFSETQ. V gave up 3 bases and J gave up 0 bases, with 12 bases separating them. Using reference TRBV5-1 and TRBJ1-1 for the parts outside the CDR3, the full variable domain is KAGVTQTPRYLIKTRGQQVTLSCSPISGHRSVSWYQQTPGQGLQFLFEYFSETQRNKGNFPGRFSGRQFSNSRSEMNVSTLELGDSALYLCASSSSRIMNTEAFFGQGTRLTVV.

This clonotype was observed many times. The rearrangement joins TRBV7-8 to TRBJ2-3; TRBD2 matches at 8 bases. This CDR3 has 16 amino acids. V shed 1 base, J shed 1 base, and the junction held 4 bases outside the gene matches. Germline lookup yields CDR1 SGHVS and CDR2 FQNEAQ. CDR3 sequence reads: CASSLELAVGTDTQYF. For the CDR3, the DNA is TGTGCCAGCAGCTTAGAACTAGCGGTGGGCACAGATACGCAGTATTTT.

V is TRBV4-1 and J is TRBJ1-2; D gene uncertain. In germline, CDR1 is MGHRA, CDR2 YSYEKL. The V end lost 0 bases, the J end lost 6 bases, and 17 bases lay between the germline ends. The CDR3 is made up of 16 amino acids. CDR3 sequence reads: CASSQDWAGGQDGYTF. In nucleotides, the CDR3 is TGCGCCAGCAGCCAAGATTGGGCAGGAGGGCAAGATGGCTACACCTTC.

This clonotype was counted at least ten times. The chain links TRBV18 to TRBJ1-1; D may be TRBD1 (5 bases). This CDR3 spans 15 amino acids. Germline CDR1 and CDR2: KGHSH and LQKENI. Between the trimmed V and J ends, which lost 2 bases and 1 base, there was a span of 11 bases. The CDR3 here is CASSPLQGQNTEAFF. CDR3 sequence (DNA): TGTGCCAGCTCACCATTGCAGGGTCAGAACACTGAAGCTTTCTTT.

This clonotype was counted many times. The gene calls are TRBV11-1 and TRBJ1-1; D may be TRBD1 (5 bases). The CDR3 consists of 14 residues. Looked up from germline, CDR1 is SGHAT and CDR2 is FQDESV (reference sequence). V was clipped by 1 base and J by 6 bases, with 12 bases between them. CDR3 protein: CASSLGRDYAEAFF. CDR3 bases: TGTGCCAGCAGCTTAGGCCGGGACTACGCTGAAGCTTTCTTT.

This clonotype was observed a handful of times. The V and J genes are TRBV20-1 and TRBJ2-7; D may correspond to TRBD1 or TRBD2 (5 bases each). The CDR3 totals 15 residues. The V gene's germline CDR1 is DFQATT and CDR2 SNEGSKA (reference sequence). The V gene lost 0 bases and the J gene lost 2 bases, with 14 bases spanning the gap. This CDR3 is CSARDHGRGAYEQYF. CDR3 bases: TGCAGTGCTAGAGACCACGGTCGGGGCGCCTACGAGCAGTACTTC.

The chain employs TRBV29-1 and TRBJ1-5; TRBD1 aligns across 7 bases. Germline loops: CDR1 SQVTM, CDR2 ANQGSEA. CDR3 size: 14 residues. V was pared by 6 bases and J by 3 bases, with 8 bases of the junction left unmatched. CDR3 loop: CSVATGTVNQPQHF. In DNA form, the CDR3 reads TGCAGCGTAGCAACCGGGACAGTCAATCAGCCCCAGCATTTT.

This clonotype was seen at least ten times. This chain uses TRBV30 with TRBJ2-1; 7 bases line up with TRBD2. J gave up 5 bases and V 0 bases, and 4 bases lay outside the gene matches. Germline V gene sequence: CDR1 GTSNPN, CDR2 SVGIG (reference sequence). The CDR3 loop spans 14 amino acids. The DNA for the CDR3 is TGTGCCTGGAGTGTAGGACTAGACAACAATGAGCAGTTCTTC. Translation gives CAWSVGLDNNEQFF.

This clonotype was seen a few times. The gene calls are TRBV6-2 or TRBV6-3 and TRBJ2-7, with 10 positions matching TRBD2. V shed 6 bases and J 6 bases; nucleotides not matched to a gene: 8. From germline, CDR1 is MNHEY and CDR2 SVGEGT. The CDR3 runs to 14 residues. CDR3 in DNA: TGTGCCAGCAGATCCGGGACTAGCGTTCTCGAGCAGTACTTC. Protein product: CASRSGTSVLEQYF.

V gene TRBV28 combines with J gene TRBJ1-5, with 8 bases that match TRBD1. After removal of 4 bases from V and 3 bases from J, the junction contained 8 bases not matched to a gene. Per the germline V gene, CDR1 is MDHEN and CDR2 is SYDVKM. CDR3 length equals 16 residues. CDR3 coding DNA: TGTGCCAGCAGTTCTAGGGACAGGACCCTCAATCAGCCCCAGCATTTT. Protein product: CASSSRDRTLNQPQHF.

This clonotype was observed a handful of times. The chain has TRBV5-1 and TRBJ1-2; D remains ambiguous. The CDR3 sequence is 16 residues long. V was trimmed by 4 bases and J by 2 bases, leaving 18 bases between them. Per germline, CDR1 SGHRS and CDR2 YFSETQ. The CDR3 DNA follows: TGCGCCAGCAGCACCTGGGAAAGGGATCGAAACTATGGCTACACCTTC. It encodes CASSTWERDRNYGYTF.

In its sample, this clonotype was seen many times. This chain links TRBV3-1 with TRBJ1-4; D is possibly TRBD1 (6 bases). Trimming pared 4 bases from V and 5 bases from J, leaving 11 bases between. This CDR3 contains 14 residues. Germline values: CDR1 LGHDT, CDR2 YNNKEL (reference sequence). CDR3 region: CASSLQGNNEKLFF. The CDR3, as DNA: TGTGCCAGCAGCCTACAGGGTAACAATGAAAAACTGTTTTTT.

A word on this clonotype: A read error may be the cause here, since a much bigger clone is one base away. The V call is TRBV6-6, the J call TRBJ2-1; D remains unclear. The CDR3 is 15 amino acids. Germline CDR1 reads MNHNY; CDR2 reads SVGAGI (reference sequence). The V gene lost 0 bases and the J gene lost 9 bases, with 15 bases spanning the gap. The CDR3 spells CASSYSSGERSEQFF. The CDR3 DNA sequence: TGTGCCAGCAGTTACTCGAGTGGCGAGAGGTCTGAGCAGTTCTTC.

This clonotype was seen at least ten times. This rearrangement joins TRBV7-8 to TRBJ1-5; D perhaps matches TRBD1 (5 bases). The CDR3 contains 16 residues. Trimming left V 1 base short and J 6 bases short, with 16 bases between. The germline gives CDR1 SGHVS, CDR2 FQNEAQ. The CDR3 DNA reads TGTGCCAGCAGCTTAGGGGGGACGGTGGCTATTCAGCCCCAGCATTTT. This codes for CASSLGGTVAIQPQHF.

This chain links TRBV7-9 with TRBJ2-1; D ambiguous. The V gene's germline CDR1 is SEHNR and CDR2 FQNEAQ (reference sequence). This CDR3 comprises 14 residues. Trimming cost V 9 bases and J 0 bases, with 12 bases left between them. The CDR3 protein is CASALSFSYNEQFF. Written as DNA, the CDR3 is TGTGCCAGTGCGCTGAGCTTCTCCTACAATGAGCAGTTCTTC.

This clonotype was seen more than once but under ten times. The chain's CDR3 is CASSYSSGLNNEQFF. For the CDR3, the DNA is TGTGCCAGCAGTTACTCTAGCGGCCTAAACAATGAGCAGTTCTTC. The rearrangement uses TRBV6-5 and TRBJ2-1, with D possibly being TRBD2 (6 bases). V was shortened by 0 bases and J by 5 bases, with 11 bases between the two germline ends. The CDR3 is 15 amino acids. Per the germline V gene, CDR1 is MNHEY and CDR2 is SVGAGI.

This clonotype was picked up many times. V is TRBV12-3 or TRBV12-4 and J is TRBJ2-7; 14 bases are a match to TRBD2. The junction had 8 bases not matched to a gene; V was cut back by 5 bases and J by 5 bases. The CDR3 runs 16 residues. For the CDR3, the DNA is TGTGCCAGCAGTGGCCGGACTAGCGGGGGGCCCCACGAGCAGTACTTC. Translating it yields CASSGRTSGGPHEQYF.

CDR3 in amino acids: CASSPGQGAAGNTIYF. CDR3 nucleotide sequence: TGCGCCAGCAGCCCTGGACAGGGGGCAGCTGGAAACACCATATATTTT. The gene calls are TRBV4-1 and TRBJ1-3, with TRBD1 identical over 11 bases. Per the germline V gene, CDR1 is MGHRA and CDR2 is YSYEKL. The length of the CDR3 is 16 residues. Trimming at V came to 4 bases and at J to 2 bases, leaving 4 bases not matched to a gene.

This clonotype came up many times. The CDR3: CASSQAAGGHNEQFF. CDR3 bases: TGTGCCAGCAGCCAAGCGGCGGGGGGACACAATGAGCAGTTCTTC. The chain recombines TRBV3-1 with TRBJ2-1; TRBD2 agrees at 8 bases. This CDR3 has 15 residues. Germline CDR1 reads LGHDT; CDR2 reads YNNKEL (reference sequence). J gave up 5 bases and V 1 base, and 4 bases lay outside the gene matches.

This clonotype was counted many times. The chain joins TRBV7-2 to TRBJ1-2; the match to TRBD1 covers 9 bases. The V and J ends lost 1 base and 4 bases, in that order; junction bases with no gene match: 7. Germline V CDR1 and CDR2: SGHTA, FQGNSA. The CDR3 has 16 residues. The CDR3 DNA is TGTGCCAGCAGCTTAGAGGTGGGACAGGGTGCCTATGGCTACACCTTC. Protein: CASSLEVGQGAYGYTF.